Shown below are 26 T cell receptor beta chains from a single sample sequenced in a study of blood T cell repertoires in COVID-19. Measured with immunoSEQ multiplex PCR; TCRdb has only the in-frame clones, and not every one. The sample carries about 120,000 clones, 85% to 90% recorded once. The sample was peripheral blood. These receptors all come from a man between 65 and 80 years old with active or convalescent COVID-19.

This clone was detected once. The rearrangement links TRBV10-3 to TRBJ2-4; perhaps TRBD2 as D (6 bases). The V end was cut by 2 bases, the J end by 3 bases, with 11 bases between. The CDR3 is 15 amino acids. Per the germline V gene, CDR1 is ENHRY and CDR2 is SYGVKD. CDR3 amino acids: CAISEGGAGKNIQYF. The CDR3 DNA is TGTGCCATCAGTGAGGGGGGAGCGGGCAAAAACATTCAGTACTTC.

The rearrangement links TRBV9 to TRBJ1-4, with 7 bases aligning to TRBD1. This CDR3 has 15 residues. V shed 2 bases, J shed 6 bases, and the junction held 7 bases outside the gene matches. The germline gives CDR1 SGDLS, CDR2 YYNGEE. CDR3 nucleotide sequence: TGTGCCAGCAGCGTGACAGGGTCGCCGGATGAAAAACTGTTTTTT. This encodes CASSVTGSPDEKLFF.

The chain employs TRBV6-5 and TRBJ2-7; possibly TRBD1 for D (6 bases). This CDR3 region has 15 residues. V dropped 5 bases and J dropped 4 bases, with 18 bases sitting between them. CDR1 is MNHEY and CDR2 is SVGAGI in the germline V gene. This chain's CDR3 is CASSKDRPGEYEQYF. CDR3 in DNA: TGTGCCAGCAGTAAGGACAGACCCGGGGAATACGAGCAGTACTTC.

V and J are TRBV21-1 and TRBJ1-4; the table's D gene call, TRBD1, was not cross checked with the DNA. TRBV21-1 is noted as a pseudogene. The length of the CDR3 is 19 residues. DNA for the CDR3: TGTGCCAGCAGCAAAGCCCATACGGGACAGCCTCGCTCTAATGAAAAACTGTTTTTT. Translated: CASSKAHTGQPRSNEKLFF.

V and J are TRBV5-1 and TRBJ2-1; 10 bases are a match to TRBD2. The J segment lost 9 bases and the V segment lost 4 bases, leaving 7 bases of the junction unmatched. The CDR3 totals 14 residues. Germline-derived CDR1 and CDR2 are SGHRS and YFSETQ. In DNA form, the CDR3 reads TGCGCCAGCAGCATCTCTAGCGGGAGTGGTGAGCAGTTCTTC. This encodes CASSISSGSGEQFF.

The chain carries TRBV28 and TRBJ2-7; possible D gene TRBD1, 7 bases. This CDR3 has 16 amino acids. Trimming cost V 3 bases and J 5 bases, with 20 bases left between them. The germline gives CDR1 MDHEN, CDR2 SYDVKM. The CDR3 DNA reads TGTGCCAGCAGTTTGACCGCCGCAGGGGGGAGGAACGAGCAGTACTTC. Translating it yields CASSLTAAGGRNEQYF.

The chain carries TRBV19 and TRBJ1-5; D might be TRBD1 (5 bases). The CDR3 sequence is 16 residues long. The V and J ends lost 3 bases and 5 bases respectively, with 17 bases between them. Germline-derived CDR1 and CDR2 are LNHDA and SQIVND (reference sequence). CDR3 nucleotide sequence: TGTGCCAGTAGTATGAGCCCGGGAGGGACCGATCAGCCCCAGCATTTT. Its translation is CASSMSPGGTDQPQHF.

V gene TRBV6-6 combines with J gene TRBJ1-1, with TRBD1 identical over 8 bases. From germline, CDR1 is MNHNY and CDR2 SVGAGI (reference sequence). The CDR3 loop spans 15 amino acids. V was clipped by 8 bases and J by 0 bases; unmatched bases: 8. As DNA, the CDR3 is TGTGCCAGCTGGACAGGGTGGCCGATGAACACTGAAGCTTTCTTT. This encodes CASWTGWPMNTEAFF.

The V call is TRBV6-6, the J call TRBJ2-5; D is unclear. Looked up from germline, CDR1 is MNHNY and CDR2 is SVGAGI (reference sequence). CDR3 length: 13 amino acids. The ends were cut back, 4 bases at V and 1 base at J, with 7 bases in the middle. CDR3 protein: CASSSAGQETQYF. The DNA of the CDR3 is TGTGCCAGCAGTTCTGCCGGCCAAGAGACCCAGTACTTC.

CDR3 sequence (DNA): TGCGCCAGCAGCCTGACCCAGGGGGCCTCTGGGGCCAACGTCCTGACTTTC. Its translation: CASSLTQGASGANVLTF. J is TRBJ2-6 and V is TRBV5-1, with 8 bases that match TRBD1. With V trimmed by 4 bases and J by 0 bases, 6 bases remained unmatched. Per the germline V gene, CDR1 is SGHRS and CDR2 is YFSETQ. This CDR3 is 17 amino acids long.

In DNA form, the CDR3 reads TGTGCCAGCAGCTTACAGGGGGTTGAGGGCAATCAGCCCCAGCATTTT. This sequence encodes CASSLQGVEGNQPQHF. The chain is built from TRBV7-9 and TRBJ1-5; 7 positions agree with TRBD1. V trimming: 2 bases; J trimming: 2 bases; junction bases outside the gene matches: 6. CDR3 length: 16 amino acids. CDR1 and CDR2 (germline): SEHNR, FQNEAQ (reference sequence).

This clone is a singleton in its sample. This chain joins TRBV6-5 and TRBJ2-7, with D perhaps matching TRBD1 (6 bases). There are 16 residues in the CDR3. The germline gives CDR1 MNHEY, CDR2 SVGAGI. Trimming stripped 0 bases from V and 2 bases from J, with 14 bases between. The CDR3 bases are TGTGCCAGCAGTTACTCGGTCCCGGACAGCCCCTACGAGCAGTACTTC. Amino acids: CASSYSVPDSPYEQYF.

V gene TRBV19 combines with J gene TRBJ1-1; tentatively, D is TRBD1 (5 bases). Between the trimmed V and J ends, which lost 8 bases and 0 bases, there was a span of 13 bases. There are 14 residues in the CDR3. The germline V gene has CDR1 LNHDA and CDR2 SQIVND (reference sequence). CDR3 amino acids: CASGGGSMNTEAFF. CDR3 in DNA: TGTGCCAGTGGGGGAGGCTCCATGAACACTGAAGCTTTCTTT.

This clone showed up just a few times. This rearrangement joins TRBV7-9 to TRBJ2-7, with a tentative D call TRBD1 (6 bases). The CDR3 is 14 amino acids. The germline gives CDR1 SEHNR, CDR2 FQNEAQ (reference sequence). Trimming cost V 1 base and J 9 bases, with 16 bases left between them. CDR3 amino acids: CASSLGQGINGQYF. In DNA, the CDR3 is TGTGCCAGCAGCTTAGGGCAGGGGATAAACGGGCAGTACTTC.

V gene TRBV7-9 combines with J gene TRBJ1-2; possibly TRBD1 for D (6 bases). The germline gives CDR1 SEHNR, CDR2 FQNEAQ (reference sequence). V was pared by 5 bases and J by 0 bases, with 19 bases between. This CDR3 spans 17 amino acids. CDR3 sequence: CASSQQGVRSPNYGYTF. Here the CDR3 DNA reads TGTGCCAGCAGCCAACAGGGAGTCCGTTCCCCTAACTATGGCTACACCTTC.

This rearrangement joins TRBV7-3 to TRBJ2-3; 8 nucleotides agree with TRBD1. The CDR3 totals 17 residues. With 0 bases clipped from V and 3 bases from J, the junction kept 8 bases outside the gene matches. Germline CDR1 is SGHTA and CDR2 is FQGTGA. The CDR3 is CASSLTAQGARTDTQYF. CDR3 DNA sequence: TGTGCCAGCAGCTTAACAGCCCAGGGGGCGAGGACAGATACGCAGTATTTT.

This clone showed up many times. The DNA of the CDR3 is TGCAGCGTTTATTGGGACTCTGAGCAGTTCTTC. It encodes CSVYWDSEQFF. The rearrangement links TRBV29-1 to TRBJ2-1, with D possibly being TRBD2 (6 bases). V was pared by 5 bases and J by 9 bases, with 11 bases between. CDR1 and CDR2 (germline): SQVTM, ANQGSEA. This CDR3 contains 11 residues.

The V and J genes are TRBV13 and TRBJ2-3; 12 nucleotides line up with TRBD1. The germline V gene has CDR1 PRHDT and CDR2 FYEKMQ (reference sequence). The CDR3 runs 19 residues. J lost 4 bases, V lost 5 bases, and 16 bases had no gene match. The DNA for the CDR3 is TGTGCCAGCAGCCCACGGGGACAGGGGGCATGGGGGACATCAGATACGCAGTATTTT. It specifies CASSPRGQGAWGTSDTQYF.

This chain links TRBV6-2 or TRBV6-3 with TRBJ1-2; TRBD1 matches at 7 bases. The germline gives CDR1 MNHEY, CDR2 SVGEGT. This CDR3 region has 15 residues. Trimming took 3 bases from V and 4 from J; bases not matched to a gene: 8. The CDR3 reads CASSYSGTDLYGYTF. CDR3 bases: TGTGCCAGCAGTTATTCAGGGACAGATCTCTATGGCTACACCTTC.

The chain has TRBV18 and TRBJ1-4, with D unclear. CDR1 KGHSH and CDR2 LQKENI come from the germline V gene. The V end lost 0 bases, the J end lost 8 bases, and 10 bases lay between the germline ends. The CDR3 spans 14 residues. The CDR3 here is CASSPPMGEEKLFF. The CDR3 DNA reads TGTGCCAGCTCACCACCGATGGGAGAGGAAAAACTGTTTTTT.

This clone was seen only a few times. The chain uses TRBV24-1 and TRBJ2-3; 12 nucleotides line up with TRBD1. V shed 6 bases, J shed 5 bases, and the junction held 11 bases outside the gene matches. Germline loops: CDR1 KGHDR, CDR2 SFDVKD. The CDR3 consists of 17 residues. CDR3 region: CATSTGTGGLFEDTQYF. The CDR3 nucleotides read TGTGCCACCAGTACCGGGACAGGGGGCCTTTTTGAAGATACGCAGTATTTT.

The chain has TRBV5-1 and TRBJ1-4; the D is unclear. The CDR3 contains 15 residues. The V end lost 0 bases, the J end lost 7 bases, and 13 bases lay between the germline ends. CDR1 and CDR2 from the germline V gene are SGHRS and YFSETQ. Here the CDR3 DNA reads TGCGCCAGCAGCTTGGGATCGGGTGGCGGTGAAAAACTGTTTTTT. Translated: CASSLGSGGGEKLFF.

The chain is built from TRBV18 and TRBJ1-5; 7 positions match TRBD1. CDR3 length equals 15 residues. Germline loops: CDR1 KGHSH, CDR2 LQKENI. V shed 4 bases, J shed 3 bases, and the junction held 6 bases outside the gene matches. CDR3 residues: CASSRGTGDNQPQHF. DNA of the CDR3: TGTGCCAGCTCACGAGGAACAGGGGACAATCAGCCCCAGCATTTT. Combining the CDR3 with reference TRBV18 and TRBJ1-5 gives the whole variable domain NAGVMQNPRHLVRRRGQEARLRCSPMKGHSHVYWYRQLPEEGLKFMVYLQKENIIDESGMPKERFSAEFPKEGPSILRIQQVVRGDSAAYFCASSRGTGDNQPQHFGDGTRLSIL.

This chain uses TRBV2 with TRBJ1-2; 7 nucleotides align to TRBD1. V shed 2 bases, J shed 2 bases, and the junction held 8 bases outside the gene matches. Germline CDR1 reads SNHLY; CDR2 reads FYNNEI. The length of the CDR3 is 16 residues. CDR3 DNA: TGTGCCAGCAGTGAATCGGGGACAGCGAGCAACTATGGCTACACCTTC. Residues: CASSESGTASNYGYTF.

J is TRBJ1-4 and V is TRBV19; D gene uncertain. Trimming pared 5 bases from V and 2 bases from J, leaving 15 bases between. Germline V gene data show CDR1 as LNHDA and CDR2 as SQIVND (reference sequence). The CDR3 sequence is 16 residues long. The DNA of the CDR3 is TGTGCCAGTAGTTCGCAACGCTTCGGGACTAATGAAAAACTGTTTTTT. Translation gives CASSSQRFGTNEKLFF.

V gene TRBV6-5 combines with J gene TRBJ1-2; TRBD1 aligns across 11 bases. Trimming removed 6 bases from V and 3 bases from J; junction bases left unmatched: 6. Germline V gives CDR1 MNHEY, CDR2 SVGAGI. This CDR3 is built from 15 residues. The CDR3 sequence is CASRPGQGGYYGYTF. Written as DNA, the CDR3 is TGTGCCAGCAGGCCGGGACAGGGGGGTTACTATGGCTACACCTTC.